These T cell receptor beta chains were read from a single sample in a study of blood T cell repertoires in COVID-19. Method: immunoSEQ multiplex PCR; TCRdb's copy keeps in-frame clones and lacks some. Among some 95,000 clones listed, about 80% were seen once. The sequenced material came from peripheral blood. Source of these receptors: a man between 65 and 80 years old with acute or convalescent COVID-19. Both conserved end residues are part of each CDR3. D genes are given only for firm matches.

TRBJ1-5,-,TRBV19,CASSISGSQPQHF
TRBJ2-1,TRBD1,TRBV14,CASSLDRGSSYNEQFF
TRBJ2-1,-,TRBV7-2,CASSRTSPSSYNEQFF
TRBJ1-2,-,TRBV5-6,CASSLGAGEYGYTF
TRBJ2-7,TRBD2,TRBV27,CASSLDIERTSGYF
TRBJ2-3,-,TRBV9,CASSVGTPDTQYF
TRBJ1-2,TRBD1,TRBV6-1,CASSYQDRAKGYTF
TRBJ2-1,TRBD2,TRBV5-1,CASSLGLAGLNEQFF
TRBJ1-1,TRBD1,TRBV28,CASSSTLTGIGVAFF
TRBJ2-1,TRBD1,TRBV5-1,CASSMGQGNKNEQFF
TRBJ2-1,TRBD1,TRBV3-1/TRBV3-2,CASSLPRDRYNEQFF
TRBJ1-4,TRBD1,TRBV6-1,CASNDRQGPSGEKLFF
TRBJ2-4,-,TRBV4-1,CASSPTVPLVVAKNIQYF
TRBJ1-2,TRBD1,TRBV4-1,CASSQEGTVYGYTF
TRBJ2-2,-,TRBV9,CASSVVISTEPFTGELFF
TRBJ2-1,TRBD1,TRBV15,CATSRDRDYNEQFF
TRBJ2-7,-,TRBV21-1,CASSRPILRDEQYF
TRBJ2-5,TRBD2,TRBV10-1,CASNPSGRRETQYF
TRBJ1-1,TRBD1,TRBV5-1,CASSPRQGQGNTEAFF
TRBJ2-3,-,TRBV5-8,CASSSQGRGTQYF
TRBJ2-1,-,TRBV7-2,CASSPGSGHEQFF
TRBJ2-4,TRBD2,TRBV30,CAWSVAGGAIQYF
TRBJ2-5,-,TRBV18,CASSSTSKETQYF
TRBJ2-3,TRBD2,TRBV2,CASNRLAGSTDTQYF
TRBJ2-3,-,TRBV29-1,CSVEGGRGTDTQYF
TRBJ1-6,TRBD1,TRBV2,CASSTGTGGSPLHF
TRBJ1-1,-,TRBV9,CASSVGGGSGPNTEAFF
TRBJ1-1,-,TRBV9,CASSVDTGMTEAFF
TRBJ2-3,TRBD1,TRBV27,CASSFSDRGPDTQYF
TRBJ2-1,-,TRBV11-3,CASSHSELNNEQFF
TRBJ2-1,-,TRBV30,CAWRYGGRGYNEQFF
TRBJ2-1,-,TRBV7-9,CASSLGGGVPYNEQFF
TRBJ2-2,-,TRBV28,CASSPRLVFSFGELFF
TRBJ2-3,TRBD2,TRBV5-1,CASSLTLAAITDTQYF
TRBJ2-5,-,TRBV7-2,CASSLSLSPWETQYF
TRBJ2-6,-,TRBV4-2,CASSRLLGLGGANVLTF
TRBJ1-1,-,TRBV10-3,CAIRGDTSTNTEAFF
TRBJ2-7,TRBD1,TRBV2,CASRDRAYEQYF
TRBJ2-7,TRBD1,TRBV9,CASNSGTGRKQYF
TRBJ2-3,-,TRBV5-8,CASSSRESRYTDTQYF
TRBJ2-7,TRBD1,TRBV29-1,CSVRDRGLSYEQYF
TRBJ2-1,-,TRBV11-2,CASSLGGYNEQFF
TRBJ2-7,-,TRBV4-1,CASSQAGEQYF
TRBJ2-1,TRBD2,TRBV4-2,CASSQLFLAGFNEQFF
TRBJ1-6,-,TRBV11-2,CASSLAGGFNSPLHF
TRBJ2-2,TRBD2,TRBV7-3,CASRRSPGLAGTPNTGELFF
TRBJ1-1,-,TRBV11-2,CASSLREDTEAFF
TRBJ2-7,-,TRBV11-2,CASTPDSYYEQYF
TRBJ1-5,-,TRBV5-1,CASSLEGGNQPQHF
TRBJ2-5,-,TRBV7-3,CASSAGRGQETQYF
TRBJ1-2,-,TRBV28,CASSFLAYGYTF
TRBJ1-6,-,TRBV7-2,CASSRRHQFYNSPLHF
TRBJ1-6,-,TRBV5-1,CASRLFTENSPLHF